This TCR beta chain was recovered during a study of blood T cell repertoires in COVID-19. Trimming took off 3 bases at V and 0 bases at J, with 7 bases between the two ends. The CDR3 runs 15 residues. The germline gives CDR1 SGDLS, CDR2 YYNGEE. Original processing methods: Quantification of nucleated cells was approximated via reference gene primer amplification. Clones were sequenced by immunoSEQ multiplex PCR, and TCRdb holds only the in-frame ones, with some missing. The V and J calls and clone size were taken over from that table, and D and trimming were inferred from the DNA. The sample shows about 200,000 clones, more than 80% of them seen only once.

The TCR was taken from a woman under 30 who had recovered from COVID-19. Source material: PBMCs or T cells enriched from blood (not recorded which). The chain employs TRBV9 and TRBJ2-6, with unresolved D. The CDR3 sequence: CASSAMSSGANVLTF. The CDR3 coding sequence is TGTGCCAGCAGCGCCATGAGCTCTGGGGCCAACGTCCTGACTTTC.